Each of the 9 T cell receptor beta chains below was sequenced from the same sample in a study of T cell changes during pregnancy in multiple sclerosis. The method was immunoSEQ multiplex PCR; TCRdb's version includes in-frame clones alone and lacks a portion of them. This sample carries about 57,000 clones, 80% to 90% of them seen once, and the ten largest clones take around 0.38%. This specimen consisted of CD4+ T cells from peripheral blood mononuclear cells, obtained in the third trimester of pregnancy. The origin of the receptors is a female donor with multiple sclerosis, enrolled in a pregnancy study.

The chain carries TRBV6-1 and TRBJ2-5; the D gene is possibly TRBD1 (6 bases). This CDR3 is built from 12 residues. Germline CDR1 and CDR2: MNHNS and SASEGT. Trimming cost V 7 bases and J 1 base, with 7 bases left between them. The CDR3 DNA follows: TGTGCCAGCACAGGGGCCCAAGAGACCCAGTACTTC. This gives the protein CASTGAQETQYF.

The genes are TRBV6-6 and TRBJ2-5; 8 bases are a match to TRBD2. V lost 2 bases and J lost 4; bases outside the gene matches: 9. This CDR3 spans 16 amino acids. CDR1 and CDR2 (germline): MNHNY, SVGAGI (reference sequence). The CDR3 loop reads CASSYRLAPEGETQYF. As DNA, the CDR3 is TGTGCCAGCAGTTACCGACTAGCGCCCGAGGGAGAGACCCAGTACTTC.

J is TRBJ1-4 and V is TRBV30, with D hard to call. Germline CDR1 is GTSNPN and CDR2 is SVGIG (reference sequence). The length of the CDR3 is 14 residues. V was trimmed by 0 bases and J by 4 bases, leaving 9 bases between them. This CDR3 is CAWSVTSVNEKLFF. Here the CDR3 DNA reads TGTGCCTGGAGTGTAACCAGTGTTAATGAAAAACTGTTTTTT. Filled out from reference TRBV30 and TRBJ1-4, the complete variable domain reads SQTIHQWPATLVQPVGSPLSLECTVEGTSNPNLYWYRQAAGRGLQLLFYSVGIGQISSEVPQNLSASRPQDRQFILSSKKLLLSDSGFYLCAWSVTSVNEKLFFGSGTQLSVL.

The chain combines TRBV6-1 with TRBJ2-2, with D hard to call. Germline V gives CDR1 MNHNS, CDR2 SASEGT. There are 15 residues in the CDR3. Trimming took off 5 bases at V and 7 bases at J, with 17 bases between the two ends. CDR3 coding DNA: TGTGCCAGCAGTCCTACTAATATCGGCGTCGGGGAGCTGTTTTTT. This encodes CASSPTNIGVGELFF.

The CDR3 sequence: CASRIDSARYTF. DNA of the CDR3: TGTGCCAGCAGGATAGACAGTGCCCGCTACACCTTC. The chain employs TRBV6-5 and TRBJ1-2; TRBD1 might be the D (5 bases). CDR3 length equals 12 residues. V was shortened by 6 bases and J by 9 bases, with 14 bases between the two germline ends. Germline lookup yields CDR1 MNHEY and CDR2 SVGAGI.

The genes are TRBV19 and TRBJ1-2; D call uncertain. The germline gives CDR1 LNHDA, CDR2 SQIVND (reference sequence). Trimming took 5 bases from V and 8 from J, leaving 21 bases between them. The CDR3 has 15 residues. The chain's CDR3 is CASSPTHSLPGGYTF. For the CDR3, the DNA is TGTGCCAGTAGTCCGACGCACTCCCTCCCGGGAGGCTACACCTTC.

CDR3 residues: CASSQERTGDSGNTIYF. CDR3 DNA: TGCGCCAGCAGCCAAGAACGGACAGGGGACTCTGGAAACACCATATATTTT. The J gene is TRBJ1-3, the V gene TRBV4-3, with 9 bases aligning to TRBD1. CDR1 and CDR2 from the germline V gene are LGHNA and YSLEER. J lost 0 bases, V lost 0 bases, and 3 bases had no gene match. The CDR3 contains 17 residues.

V is TRBV5-1 and J is TRBJ1-6; D is perhaps TRBD1 (6 bases). Germline loops: CDR1 SGHRS, CDR2 YFSETQ. CDR3 length: 12 amino acids. V gave up 7 bases and J gave up 4 bases, with 6 bases separating them. The CDR3 spells CASDRYNSPLHF. CDR3 sequence (DNA): TGCGCCAGCGACAGGTATAATTCACCCCTCCACTTT.

This chain uses TRBV11-2 with TRBJ2-7; D uncertain. CDR3 size: 14 residues. CDR1 and CDR2 (germline): SGHAT, FQNNGV. Deletions cut 1 base from V and 2 bases from J, with 9 bases between. The CDR3 region is CASSLALQTYEQYF. CDR3 sequence (DNA): TGTGCCAGCAGCTTAGCTTTACAGACCTACGAGCAGTACTTC.